These T cell receptor beta chains were read from a single sample in a study of T-cell memory formation after mild COVID-19. TCRdb analysed the 5' RACE reads with MiXCR anew, one entry per CDR3 protein. The sample includes about 400,000 distinct CDR3 sequences, roughly 18% seen only once; the top ten take around a fifth. Material: PBMCs or a T cell subset sorted from them (not recorded which). The receptors stem from a man aged 18 to 30 who had mild COVID-19 (a few samples of this study predate the infection). Cell type and time point are not known. CDR3s include the opening cysteine and the closing phenylalanine or tryptophan. Each record gives: clone size, J gene, D gene, V gene, CDR3 protein, CDR3 DNA. D genes are given only for firm matches. A row's size may be missing; if present it is once, few, many or a size class.

few	TRBJ1-6	TRBD1	TRBV5-1	CASSADRASNSPLHF	TGCGCCAGCAGCGCGGACAGGGCCAGTAATTCACCCCTCCACTTT
few	TRBJ1-2	-	TRBV12-3/TRBV12-4	CASSWGSSDGYTF	TGTGCCAGCAGCTGGGGGAGTTCGGATGGCTACACCTTC
once	TRBJ2-5	TRBD1	TRBV20-1	CSARRGWDSQETQYF	TGCAGTGCTAGGAGGGGCTGGGACAGCCAAGAGACCCAGTACTTC
-	TRBJ2-5	-	TRBV28	CASSYAAGEETQYF	TGTGCCAGCAGTTACGCCGCAGGGGAAGAGACCCAGTACTTC
few	TRBJ2-2	-	TRBV6-2/TRBV6-3	CASSYIRGTLPGELFF	TGTGCCAGCAGTTACATCCGGGGCACTCTTCCCGGGGAGCTGTTTTTT
-	TRBJ2-2	-	TRBV6-5	CASSYRVSGRGELFF	TGTGCCAGCAGTTACAGGGTTTCGGGGCGCGGGGAGCTGTTTTTT
few	TRBJ1-2	-	TRBV7-2	CASSSHSDGANYGYTF	TGTGCCAGCAGCTCCCATTCGGACGGAGCTAACTATGGCTACACCTTC
few	TRBJ1-4	TRBD1	TRBV4-3	CASSSTGGGLVSGEKLFF	TGCGCCAGCAGCTCAACAGGGGGCGGTTTGGTAAGCGGTGAAAAACTGTTTTTT
few	TRBJ1-2	-	TRBV7-2	CASSSQRAGVGPGYTF	TGTGCCAGCAGCTCACAGAGGGCAGGGGTCGGGCCTGGCTACACCTTC
few	TRBJ1-1	-	TRBV6-2/TRBV6-3	CASSYPRDGNTEAFF	TGTGCCAGCAGTTACCCCCGGGACGGTAACACTGAAGCTTTCTTT
-	TRBJ1-5	-	TRBV7-2	CASSLGPGWRNQPQHF	TGTGCCAGCAGCTTAGGTCCGGGGTGGCGCAATCAGCCCCAGCATTTT
few	TRBJ1-2	-	TRBV29-1	CSADSDYGYTF	TGCAGCGCCGACTCGGACTATGGCTACACCTTC
many	TRBJ2-3	TRBD2	TRBV7-9	CASSALAGGLADTQYF	TGTGCCAGCAGCGCCCTAGCGGGGGGGCTTGCAGATACGCAGTATTTT
-	TRBJ2-3	-	TRBV11-2	CASSFSGLVTDTQYF	TGTGCCAGCAGCTTTTCAGGGCTAGTCACAGATACGCAGTATTTT
-	TRBJ1-5	TRBD1	TRBV6-6	CASGQGAVGNQPQHF	TGTGCCAGCGGACAGGGGGCTGTGGGCAATCAGCCCCAGCATTTT
few	TRBJ2-1	-	TRBV11-2	CASSWGLESYNEQFF	TGTGCCAGCAGCTGGGGGCTAGAATCCTACAATGAGCAGTTCTTC
few	TRBJ2-3	TRBD2	TRBV7-3	CASSSGLAGATDTQYF	TGTGCCAGCAGCTCGGGACTAGCGGGGGCCACAGATACGCAGTATTTT
-	TRBJ2-7	-	TRBV20-1	CSARDLASNQGDEQYF	TGCAGTGCTAGAGATCTGGCATCAAACCAGGGCGACGAGCAGTACTTC
few	TRBJ2-1	-	TRBV12-3/TRBV12-4	CASSLAGSPGEQFF	TGTGCCAGCAGTTTGGCGGGGTCCCCCGGGGAGCAGTTCTTC
-	TRBJ1-1	-	TRBV7-9	CASSSGPEAFF	TGTGCCAGCAGCTCCGGGCCTGAAGCTTTCTTT
-	TRBJ2-2	-	TRBV19	CASSDPSNTGELFF	TGTGCCAGTAGCGATCCTTCGAACACCGGGGAGCTGTTTTTT
-	TRBJ2-6	TRBD1	TRBV4-1	CASSQVGTGVSSGANVLTF	TGCGCCAGCAGCCAAGTGGGGACAGGGGTGAGCTCTGGGGCCAACGTCCTGACTTTC
few	TRBJ2-6	-	TRBV5-1	CASSLARVAGANVLTF	TGCGCCAGCAGCTTGGCACGAGTCGCGGGGGCCAACGTCCTGACTTTC
-	TRBJ1-5	TRBD1	TRBV5-6	CASSQGGSGQPQHF	TGTGCCAGCAGCCAGGGGGGGAGCGGGCAGCCCCAGCATTTT
few	TRBJ2-5	-	TRBV9	CASSSGAETQYF	TGTGCCAGCAGCTCCGGAGCAGAGACCCAGTACTTC
-	TRBJ1-5	TRBD1	TRBV12-3/TRBV12-4	CASSFRGERGNQPQHF	TGTGCCAGCAGTTTCAGGGGGGAGAGAGGCAATCAGCCCCAGCATTTT
few	TRBJ1-2	-	TRBV6-5	CASSLYRTYGYTF	TGTGCCAGCAGTTTGTACAGGACCTATGGCTACACCTTC
few	TRBJ2-3	TRBD2	TRBV7-2	CASSSRTSGATDTQYF	TGTGCCAGCAGCTCCCGGACTAGCGGGGCCACAGATACGCAGTATTTT
few	TRBJ2-6	TRBD1	TRBV29-1	CSVEDRGQGDSGANVLTF	TGCAGCGTTGAAGATAGGGGACAGGGGGACTCTGGGGCCAACGTCCTGACTTTC